This TCR beta chain was recovered during a study of blood T cells in healthy people across ages. Across the whole study: Template switching retrieved approximately one barcoded beta molecule for each two T cells.

The germline CDR1 and CDR2 sequences are KGHSH and LQKENI. The CDR3 is 15 amino acids. The ends lost 4 bases at V and 5 bases at J; junction bases unmatched: 9. A remark on this clonotype: What it binds is unknown.

Findings of the study overall: Naive CD4+ cells and diversity were both higher in long-lived donors than in aged donors.

Researchers collected ten milliliters of peripheral blood from every single donor. RNA extraction gave at least 5 micrograms of total RNA per sample. Through a sample-barcoded 5' primer and a J-beta primer mix, a second PCR was run for roughly 6 to 11 cycles. TCRdb independently ran MiXCR on the 5' RACE reads; one entry per CDR3 protein. Seen here are a few hundred thousand distinct CDR3 sequences, around 29% observed once, and the top ten hold around 29%. The source of this sequence is a woman between 65 and 79 years old in good health. Sequenced material: blood. The chain is built from TRBV18 and TRBJ2-5; TRBD2 agrees at 8 bases. The CDR3 is CASSLGLGEAETQYF. CDR3 nucleotide sequence: TGTGCCAGCTCACTGGGACTAGGGGAAGCGGAGACCCAGTACTTC.